The source of this TCR beta chain is a study of Ad26.COV2.S vaccination and SARS-CoV-2 variants (dated by TCRdb to 2020 to 2022). As for the study more broadly: Vaccine-arm donors came from COV1001, a multicentre, randomized, double-blind, placebo-controlled phase I-IIa trial of Ad26.COV2.S in healthy adults. Trial participants were randomized into five groups of five: low-dose or high-dose Ad26.COV2.S given once or twice, or placebo on both occasions. Ad26.COV2.S was given intramuscularly at 5x10^10 or 1x10^11 viral particles, as a single shot or as two shots 56 days apart. A total of 32 samples were included in the TCR-sequenced set, comprising roughly 20 Ad26.COV2.S vaccine recipients, 5 placebo recipients and 8 SARS-CoV-2 convalescent individuals. The specificity and breadth of SARS-CoV-2-reactive T cell receptors after Ad26.COV2.S vaccination were assessed by TCRbeta repertoire sequencing. Investigators did not know the trial group allocation while performing experiments and assessing outcomes.

The immunoSEQ Assay was the method used to sequence TCRbeta CDR3 regions. After extraction, genomic DNA underwent amplification by bias-controlled multiplex PCR, followed by high-throughput sequencing. In the authors' own workflow: Collapsing and filtering of sequences were performed to quantify the absolute abundance of each unique TCRbeta CDR3 region. Usable DNA was measured by amplifying reference genes present in all nucleated cells, and TCRbeta template counts were normalized to that usable DNA to estimate T cell fraction. Repertoire TCRs were annotated as SARS-CoV-2-specific by exact matching of V gene, CDR3 amino acid sequence and J gene to a known reactive TCR set. MIRA supplied the reference SARS-CoV-2 TCR set, which was filtered for enrichment in COVID-19-positive ImmuneCODE repertoires so that public or cross-reactive TCRs were removed. Based on the MIRA antigens, annotated TCRs were further analysed at the level of specific ORF or position within ORF. Breadth was defined as the number of annotated unique rearrangements divided by the total number of unique productive rearrangements, and depth was defined as the summed frequency of the annotated unique rearrangements. Group comparisons of TCR breadth used two-sided Wilcoxon rank-sum tests. Not all clones reach the TCRdb copy of this immuneACCESS table, which keeps in-frame sequences only. Checked studies attribute under half of the gap to unresolved V genes and leave the rest unexplained. V, J and clone size were drawn from that table, and D and trimming were deduced from the DNA. Present in this sample are 400,000 to 450,000 clones, 75% to 95% of which were seen just once. Clones ranked in the top ten supply more than 9% of the sample.

What this sample's treatment or condition label stands for: over 15 received Ad26.COV2.S at low or high dose, single or two shots; 5 received placebo; per-sample allocation not given. For vaccine and placebo recipients, repertoires were sequenced using samples collected on day 63 after the first injection. Between 29 July and 7 August 2020, Cohort 1b enrolled around 24 adults aged 18-55 years at one site in Boston, USA. Ad26.COV2.S consisted of a replication-incompetent adenovirus type 26 vector by which a prefusion-stabilized SARS-CoV-2 spike protein from the original Wuhan strain was expressed. Remarks on this clone: Its antigen is not yet known. Base-call qualities are not available, and no considerably larger clone is one nucleotide away.

From a lookup of the germline V gene (reference sequence), CDR1 and CDR2 are LNHDA and SQIVND. At the junction V is shortened by 4 bases and J by 5 bases, with 11 bases in between. The CDR3 contains 14 residues, cysteine and phenylalanine counted. The DNA shown is the 42-base CDR3, in frame from base 1. Study-level results and caveats: According to the authors, total T cell responses may have been underestimated by the TCR breadth and depth analyses. After vaccination, spike-specific CD8+ and CD4+ T cell responses were reported to show substantial breadth. Comparable non-spike TCR breadth was observed between vaccine and placebo recipients, consistent with only spike being contained in the vaccine. Higher spike-specific TCR breadth was observed in Ad26.COV2.S recipients than in placebo recipients (P = 0.0014). Comparing responses between vaccine doses or regimens was not something the study was powered to do.

The sequence was obtained from a person between 18 and 60 years old who received the Ad26.COV2.S COVID-19 vaccine or a placebo. Sequenced material: peripheral blood, taken in a trial of Ad26.COV2.S vaccine versus placebo. The rearrangement combines TRBV19 with TRBJ1-4; no D gene call is confident. The nucleotides are TGTGCCAGTAGTAACCGGGCCACCAATGAAAAACTGTTTTTT. Translated, it gives CASSNRATNEKLFF.